This T cell receptor (beta chain) comes out of a study of cytomegalovirus exposure and HLA in healthy donors. For the study at large: Earlier work reported some 110 million unique TCR beta sequences from some 180 million T cells. HLA-typed donors were the source of 83 million or so unique TCRs, which an early data release held. Points from the study as a whole: Across donors, presence/absence analyses took sequencing depth to be roughly uniform. Investigators reported 150 to 200 TCR beta chains as tied to cytomegalovirus.

A multiplex PCR was run with 60 Vbeta primers and 13 Jbeta primers. The assay was immunoSEQ multiplex PCR, and TCRdb's table has in-frame clones only and misses some. The table has approximately 100,000 clones, 85% seen once. A note on this clone: Its antigen is not known.

The specimen sequenced was PBMCs. This sequence originates from a man aged 35 to 55 in good health and CMV-seropositive.

This chain's CDR3 is CASSPGQTIYGYTF. The CDR3 nucleotides read TGCGCCAGCAGCCCGGGACAGACTATCTATGGCTACACCTTC. The rearrangement joins TRBV5-1 to TRBJ1-2; 7 bases map to TRBD1. The V gene end was trimmed by 4 bases and the J gene end by 4 bases; junction bases not matched to a gene: 7. Germline CDR1 reads SGHRS; CDR2 reads YFSETQ. The CDR3 covers 14 residues. The variable domain in full, completed from reference TRBV5-1 and TRBJ1-2, reads KAGVTQTPRYLIKTRGQQVTLSCSPISGHRSVSWYQQTPGQGLQFLFEYFSETQRNKGNFPGRFSGRQFSNSRSEMNVSTLELGDSALYLCASSPGQTIYGYTFGSGTRLTVV.